The T cell receptor beta chain described here comes from a study of T-cell memory formation after mild COVID-19. Study observations and caveats: Some clones that responded were present in memory (sampled pre-infection), which suggests cross-reactive memory joined. CD4+ clones that contracted lay mainly in CM and EM; CD8+ ones lay in EMRA.

This clonotype was recorded a few times. Its cognate antigen is unknown. Germline V gene sequence: CDR1 MNHNS, CDR2 SASEGT. Trimming left V 6 bases short and J 0 bases short, with 12 bases between. The CDR3 sequence is 15 residues long. TCRdb reanalysed the 5' RACE reads using MiXCR and keeps one entry per CDR3 protein. The repertoire holds roughly 550,000 distinct CDR3 sequences, with roughly 20% as singletons. The chain is built from TRBV6-1 and TRBJ1-3; D gene ambiguous. The source of this sequence is an adult woman who had mild COVID-19 (a few samples of this study predate the infection). Cell type and time point are not known. The sample taken for sequencing was PBMCs or a T cell subset sorted from them (not recorded which). In nucleotides, the CDR3 is TGTGCCAGCAGGGACGACTTCCACTCTGGAAACACCATATATTTT. Translating gives CASRDDFHSGNTIYF.